Listed below are T cell receptor beta chains from one sample, sequenced in a study of T cell responses to AZD1222 COVID-19 vaccine. TCRdb keeps only in-frame clones here, not all; method: immunoSEQ multiplex PCR. The sample has over 110,000 clones; approximately 90% are singletons. Specimen: peripheral blood, collected on day 0 of AZD1222 vaccination. The receptors stem from an adult in good health. Both conserved end residues are part of each CDR3. Fields, in order: D gene, V gene, J gene, clone size, CDR3 protein, CDR3 DNA. A D gene is named only where the DNA matches it firmly. Some rows mark clone size as missing; the rest say once, few, many or name a class of expanded clone.

d_call: .
v_call: TRBV19
j_call: TRBJ2-1
clone_size: .
cdr3_aa: CASSMWEVPYNEQFF
cdr3_nt: TGTGCCAGTAGTATGTGGGAGGTCCCCTACAATGAGCAGTTCTTC

d_call: .
v_call: TRBV19
j_call: TRBJ1-2
clone_size: .
cdr3_aa: CASSIDKSFNYGYTF
cdr3_nt: TGTGCCAGTAGTATAGATAAGAGTTTTAACTATGGCTACACCTTC

d_call: .
v_call: TRBV19
j_call: TRBJ1-1
clone_size: .
cdr3_aa: CASREGMNTEAFF
cdr3_nt: TGTGCCAGTAGAGAGGGCATGAACACTGAAGCTTTCTTT

d_call: TRBD1
v_call: TRBV5-1
j_call: TRBJ1-1
clone_size: .
cdr3_aa: CASSMTGGRETEAFF
cdr3_nt: TGCGCCAGCAGCATGACAGGGGGCCGAGAGACTGAAGCTTTCTTT

d_call: TRBD2
v_call: TRBV7-6
j_call: TRBJ2-1
clone_size: .
cdr3_aa: CASSYTGLAAHEQFF
cdr3_nt: TGTGCCAGCAGCTATACGGGACTAGCCGCCCATGAGCAGTTCTTC

d_call: .
v_call: TRBV3-1/TRBV3-2
j_call: TRBJ2-7
clone_size: .
cdr3_aa: CASSQGDVKTTYEQYF
cdr3_nt: TGTGCCAGCAGCCAAGGGGACGTAAAAACTACCTACGAGCAGTACTTC

d_call: .
v_call: TRBV15
j_call: TRBJ1-3
clone_size: once
cdr3_aa: CATSRDYKGNTIYF
cdr3_nt: TGTGCCACCAGCAGAGATTACAAAGGAAACACCATATATTTT

d_call: TRBD2
v_call: TRBV7-3
j_call: TRBJ2-5
clone_size: .
cdr3_aa: CASSLGTSSQETQYF
cdr3_nt: TGTGCCAGCAGCTTAGGGACTAGCTCCCAAGAGACCCAGTACTTC

d_call: TRBD1
v_call: TRBV30
j_call: TRBJ1-1
clone_size: once
cdr3_aa: CACDRATEAFF
cdr3_nt: TGTGCCTGCGACAGGGCCACTGAAGCTTTCTTT

d_call: TRBD1
v_call: TRBV7-9
j_call: TRBJ1-2
clone_size: .
cdr3_aa: CASSFGTVTSGYTF
cdr3_nt: TGTGCCAGCAGCTTCGGGACAGTGACTTCGGGCTACACCTTC